This T cell receptor (beta chain) was found in a study of T cell changes during pregnancy in multiple sclerosis. TCRdb's table, derived via immunoSEQ multiplex PCR, lists solely in-frame clones and lacks some. The sample has fewer than 50,000 clones, roughly 89% seen once. Looked up from germline, CDR1 is KGHSH and CDR2 is LQKENI. The V and J ends lost 5 bases and 4 bases, in that order; junction bases with no gene match: 6. CDR3 length: 14 residues. This chain uses TRBV18 with TRBJ2-5, with 8 bases that match TRBD1. The specimen was CD4+ T cells from peripheral blood mononuclear cells, collected in the second trimester of pregnancy. The TCR comes from a female donor in good health, enrolled as a control in a pregnancy study. CDR3 sequence reads: CASSKTGARETQYF. The CDR3 DNA follows: TGTGCCAGCTCAAAGACAGGGGCGAGAGAGACCCAGTACTTC.